The clone carrying this TCR beta chain was counted only a few times. Its target is not known. The data belong to a study of breast tumors, draining lymph nodes, adjacent tissues. Study findings and constraints: Compared with lymph nodes, tumors were less diverse; compared with nontumor tissue, more.

CDR1 and CDR2 from the germline V gene are MNHEY and SVGAGI. CDR3 length: 17 residues. V dropped 9 bases and J dropped 1 base, with 24 bases sitting between them. Breast cancer patients provided tissue from their axillary draining lymph nodes. TCRdb reanalysed the multiplex PCR reads using MiXCR and keeps one entry per CDR3 protein. Here the sample spans 180,000 or so distinct CDR3 sequences, approximately 33% being singletons. The V gene is TRBV6-5, the J gene TRBJ1-1, with TRBD1 as a possible D gene (6 bases). This TCR was sampled from a female donor with breast cancer. Some clones in this sample may be carry-over from other donors' samples. Sample: axillary lymph node tissue. The CDR3 reads CASSNPGQGRGNTEAFF. In DNA form, the CDR3 reads TGTGCCAGTAGTAACCCCGGGCAGGGGCGGGGGAACACTGAAGCTTTCTTT.